The T cell receptor (beta chain) under discussion was sequenced for a study of beta chain features in type 1 diabetes. This clone occurred a few times. The antigen remains unidentified. This CDR3 is 14 amino acids long. With 4 bases removed from V and 6 bases from J, the gap between germline ends came to 13 bases. CDR1 is SGHRS and CDR2 is YFSETQ in the germline V gene. General observations from the study: Junctions at VDJ sites from type 1 diabetes patients had fewer insertions and more deletions.

The isolated RNA, all of it, was reverse transcribed, so expressed TCRB transcripts were what got sequenced. The data were produced by immunoSEQ multiplex PCR, yet TCRdb's version contains in-frame clones alone and is incomplete. In the table there are 130,000 or so clones, 9.7% of which are singletons. Sorted CD4+ subsets: naive, central memory, regulatory, stem cell-like memory (CD45RO/CCR7/CD25/CD127/CD95/CD27 panel). The clonotype was recovered from a woman aged 40 to 50 in good health. The rearrangement links TRBV5-1 to TRBJ1-4; tentatively, D is TRBD1 (6 bases). The material sequenced was central memory CD4+ T cells from blood. In DNA, the CDR3 is TGCGCCAGCAGCCGGGGGGCAGGGGATGAAAAACTGTTTTTT. Translation: CASSRGAGDEKLFF.